This T cell receptor beta chain was sequenced during a study of regulatory T cells in long-lasting Graves disease. A few counts support this clonotype. No antigen is known for it. Time point defined: persistent/refractory GD, antithyroid drugs over 5 years with positive TRAb. Extracted RNA from PBMCs served as the source of the TCR library. Points from the study as a whole: Favored usage of TRBV28, TRBJ1-2 and TRBJ2-5 was recorded in persistent disease.

V lost 5 bases, J lost 5 bases, and 11 bases stayed unmatched. There are 15 residues in the CDR3. Germline-derived CDR1 and CDR2 are SEHNR and FQNEAQ (reference sequence). CDR3 regions were amplified by Arm-PCR using iRepertoire HTBI primers to build TCR beta libraries. TCRdb independently ran MiXCR on the multiplex PCR reads; one entry per CDR3 protein. The sample has approximately 440,000 distinct CDR3 sequences; roughly a quarter are singletons. V usage is TRBV7-9 and J usage is TRBJ2-5; 7 nucleotides agree with TRBD1. The clonotype originates from a female donor with Graves disease. The source material was peripheral blood mononuclear cells (PBMCs), sampled when the disease was refractory, from a patient treated with antithyroid drugs. The CDR3 here is CASSLRQGHRETQYF. The DNA of the CDR3 is TGTGCCAGCAGCCTAAGACAGGGTCATCGTGAGACCCAGTACTTC.